This T cell receptor beta chain derives from a study of T cell repertoires in ileal Crohn's disease. Germline V gives CDR1 SGHRS, CDR2 YFSETQ. The CDR3 is 14 amino acids. The junction had 4 bases not matched to a gene; V was cut back by 5 bases and J by 0 bases. Assay used: immunoSEQ multiplex PCR; TCRdb lists only in-frame clones, some missing. The repertoire consists of roughly 13,000 clones, with 65% to 85% occurring once and the leading ten covering more than 15%. Regarding time point: neoterminal ileum biopsy at postoperative endoscopy, about 6 months after surgery. Adults with ileal or ileocolonic Crohn's disease and an indication for resection were eligible.

The chain couples TRBV5-1 to TRBJ2-7, with 8 bases matching TRBD2. This receptor was taken from an adult with Crohn's disease. The sequencing sample was made of ileal tissue. In DNA form, the CDR3 reads TGCGCCAGCAGAGCGGGGGTCAGCTCCTACGAGCAGTACTTC. It is translated as CASRAGVSSYEQYF.